This entry features one T cell receptor (beta chain) sequence. V lost 3 bases, J lost 4 bases, and 20 bases lay in between. The CDR3 totals 16 residues. Germline V lookup: CDR1 SGHRS, CDR2 YFSETQ. The data are from a study of blood T cell repertoires in COVID-19. In the study overall: Samples taken during acute and convalescent COVID-19 were collected in the United States, Italy and Spain. Sources were T cells, B-cell-depleted T cells, or PBMCs; the material itself was cDNA or gDNA.

TCRdb's copy holds only in-frame clones and misses some; the assay was immunoSEQ multiplex PCR. The table includes roughly 250,000 clones, roughly nine tenths detected once. Two negative PCRs, clearance, or symptom resolution were required of recovered Cohort 3 donors. The sequenced material came from PBMCs or T cells enriched from blood (not recorded which). This chain joins TRBV5-1 and TRBJ2-7; D possibly corresponds to TRBD2 (6 bases). The sequence came from a woman between 18 and 29 years old who had recovered from COVID-19. Written as DNA, the CDR3 is TGCGCCAGCAGCTCCGCGTTGGGAGGAGCCACGTACGAGCAGTACTTC. Amino acids: CASSSALGGATYEQYF. The whole variable domain, filled in from reference TRBV5-1 and TRBJ2-7, reads KAGVTQTPRYLIKTRGQQVTLSCSPISGHRSVSWYQQTPGQGLQFLFEYFSETQRNKGNFPGRFSGRQFSNSRSEMNVSTLELGDSALYLCASSSALGGATYEQYFGPGTRLTVT.